A single sample is the source of the 27 T cell receptor beta chains below, sequenced in a study of blood T cell repertoires in COVID-19. The method was immunoSEQ multiplex PCR; TCRdb's version includes in-frame clones alone and lacks a portion of them. The data hold 150,000 to 180,000 clones, with about 73% observed a single time. Specimen: peripheral blood. The receptors derive from a man older than 75 with acute or convalescent COVID-19.

This chain joins TRBV3-1 (or the pseudogene TRBV3-2) and TRBJ2-1; D not certain. Looked up from germline, CDR1 is LGHDT and CDR2 is YNNKEL (reference sequence). With 2 bases removed from V and 4 bases from J, the gap between germline ends came to 9 bases. The CDR3 consists of 14 residues. CDR3 sequence: CASSQLDFYNEQFF. The CDR3 DNA follows: TGTGCCAGCAGCCAACTCGACTTTTACAATGAGCAGTTCTTC.

This sequence joins TRBV28 and TRBJ2-7; 7 bases are a match to TRBD1. CDR1 and CDR2 (germline): MDHEN, SYDVKM. The CDR3 has 13 residues. V shed 5 bases and J 3 bases; nucleotides not matched to a gene: 4. CDR3 sequence (DNA): TGTGCCAGCAGTCCGGGACAGAGCTACGAGCAGTACGTC. Amino acids: CASSPGQSYEQYV.

The chain couples TRBV12-3 or TRBV12-4 to TRBJ1-6; D gene unclear. Trimming removed 6 bases at V and 7 bases at J, with 10 bases between. There are 13 residues in the CDR3. CDR3 nucleotides: TGTGCCAGCAGCGCTCAAGAGAATTCACCCCTCCACTTT. Residues: CASSAQENSPLHF.

The chain employs TRBV2 and TRBJ2-4; D is possibly TRBD1 (5 bases). The length of the CDR3 is 16 residues. CDR1 is SNHLY, CDR2 FYNNEI, per germline. The V and J ends lost 3 bases and 1 base respectively, with 13 bases between them. CDR3 region: CASSDQGMVAKNIQYF. Here the CDR3 DNA reads TGTGCCAGCAGTGATCAGGGTATGGTGGCCAAAAACATTCAGTACTTC.

The genes are TRBV10-2 and TRBJ2-7, with D maybe TRBD1 (5 bases). Germline loops: CDR1 WSHSY, CDR2 SAAADI. Trimming took 4 bases from V and 3 from J, leaving 13 bases between them. The CDR3 length is 14 residues. CDR3 DNA: TGCGCCAGCAGTGTGGGGCTTGGGCTCTACGAGCAGTACGTC. Its translation is CASSVGLGLYEQYV.

This clone was seen at least ten times. The chain uses TRBV2 and TRBJ1-3, with D perhaps TRBD1 (6 bases). CDR1 and CDR2 (germline): SNHLY, FYNNEI. The CDR3 has 15 amino acids. V was clipped by 0 bases and J by 7 bases, with 13 bases between them. The CDR3 loop is CASSEAGGAMNTIYF. CDR3 DNA sequence: TGTGCCAGCAGTGAAGCGGGGGGGGCCATGAACACCATATATTTT.

This CDR3 is CASSLGGGQETQYF. CDR3 bases: TGTGCCAGCTCCCTTGGCGGGGGTCAAGAGACCCAGTACTTC. The chain joins TRBV18 to TRBJ2-5; 7 bases line up with TRBD2. After removal of 6 bases from V and 2 bases from J, the junction contained 6 bases not matched to a gene. This CDR3 is built from 14 residues. The germline V gene has CDR1 KGHSH and CDR2 LQKENI.

This clone was counted only a few times. The gene calls are TRBV5-4 and TRBJ2-7, with D perhaps TRBD1 (5 bases). This CDR3 comprises 13 residues. The germline V and J ends were trimmed by 1 base and 6 bases, with 11 bases remaining between them. Looked up from germline, CDR1 is SGHNT and CDR2 is YYREEE (reference sequence). DNA of the CDR3: TGTGCCAGCAGCTTGCGGCAGGGCGGCGAGCAGTACTTC. This codes for CASSLRQGGEQYF.

The rearrangement uses TRBV25-1 and TRBJ2-3, with D maybe TRBD1 (5 bases). Per germline, CDR1 MGHDK and CDR2 SYGVNS. The length of the CDR3 is 14 residues. V lost 2 bases and J 4 bases, leaving 10 bases between the germline ends. The CDR3 reads CASSETPGSDTQYF. CDR3 nucleotide sequence: TGTGCCAGCAGTGAAACCCCAGGGTCAGATACGCAGTATTTT.

The chain uses TRBV30 and TRBJ1-3; no definite D call. Trimming shortened V by 4 bases and J by 2 bases, and 9 bases separated the two germline ends. The CDR3 is 13 residues long. CDR1 and CDR2 from the germline V gene are GTSNPN and SVGIG (reference sequence). CDR3 residues: CAWNAQAGNTIYF. CDR3 DNA: TGTGCCTGGAATGCTCAGGCTGGAAACACCATATATTTT.

The chain combines TRBV4-1 with TRBJ2-3, with 12 bases matching TRBD1. Trimming cost V 2 bases and J 5 bases; bases outside gene matches: 5. The germline V gene has CDR1 MGHRA and CDR2 YSYEKL. This CDR3 contains 16 residues. CDR3 loop: CASSQPGQGAKDTQYF. For the CDR3, the DNA is TGCGCCAGCAGCCAACCGGGACAGGGGGCTAAAGATACGCAGTATTTT.

The chain employs TRBV15 and TRBJ1-5; 7 bases agree with TRBD1. CDR1 is LNHNV, CDR2 YYDKDF, per germline (reference sequence). Losses at the gene ends were 0 bases for V and 0 bases for J; bases not matched to a gene: 11. The CDR3 runs to 19 residues. The CDR3 nucleotides are TGTGCCACCAGCAGAGACCACCCCCGGGACAGTGCTAGCAATCAGCCCCAGCATTTT. Its protein product is CATSRDHPRDSASNQPQHF.

CDR3 sequence (DNA): TGTGCCAGCAGCTTGATGGGTCAGGGGCTCGGGGCCAACGTCCTGACTTTC. This sequence encodes CASSLMGQGLGANVLTF. V is TRBV11-3 and J is TRBJ2-6; D is possibly TRBD1 (6 bases). Trimming took 3 bases from V and 4 from J, leaving 16 bases between them. The germline V gene has CDR1 SGHNT and CDR2 YENEEA. This CDR3 comprises 17 residues.

Points on this clone: The same CDR3 also results from other DNA sequences found in this sample. V is TRBV18 and J is TRBJ2-7, with 7 bases identical to TRBD1. The CDR3 is made up of 14 amino acids. Losses at the gene ends were 0 bases for V and 3 bases for J; bases not matched to a gene: 2. CDR1 and CDR2 (germline): KGHSH, LQKENI. The CDR3 sequence: CASSPPAGGYEQYF. For the CDR3, the DNA is TGTGCCAGCTCACCACCGGCAGGGGGCTACGAGCAGTACTTC.

The chain combines TRBV7-8 with TRBJ1-2; D possibly corresponds to TRBD1 (6 bases). The length of the CDR3 is 16 residues. Germline V gene data show CDR1 as SGHVS and CDR2 as FQNEAQ. V lost 2 bases and J 0 bases, leaving 13 bases between the germline ends. Written as DNA, the CDR3 is TGTGCCAGCAGCTTAAGCGGGGGACAAACTAACTATGGCTACACCTTC. Protein sequence: CASSLSGGQTNYGYTF.

The chain carries TRBV5-1 and TRBJ2-5, with D possibly TRBD1 on 6 matching bases. The V gene's germline CDR1 is SGHRS and CDR2 YFSETQ. The CDR3 sequence is 14 residues long. V was shortened by 2 bases and J by 4 bases, with 12 bases between the two germline ends. The CDR3 protein is CASSLLSGAETQYF. CDR3 coding DNA: TGCGCCAGCAGCTTATTGTCAGGGGCAGAGACCCAGTACTTC. Full variable domain (remainder filled in from reference TRBV5-1 and TRBJ2-5): KAGVTQTPRYLIKTRGQQVTLSCSPISGHRSVSWYQQTPGQGLQFLFEYFSETQRNKGNFPGRFSGRQFSNSRSEMNVSTLELGDSALYLCASSLLSGAETQYFGPGTRLLVL.

This chain connects TRBV6-5 to TRBJ1-2; 10 bases line up with TRBD1. V shed 6 bases and J 1 base; nucleotides not matched to a gene: 2. The CDR3 has 14 amino acids. CDR1 is MNHEY and CDR2 is SVGAGI in the germline V gene. The DNA for the CDR3 is TGTGCCAGCAGGACAGGGGGCTATAACTATGGCTACACCTTC. It translates to CASRTGGYNYGYTF.

The V call is TRBV5-6, the J call TRBJ2-7; TRBD1 aligns across 9 bases. Per germline, CDR1 SGHDT and CDR2 YYEEEE. This CDR3 region has 14 residues. With V trimmed by 3 bases and J by 3 bases, 4 bases remained unmatched. The CDR3: CASSWTGVFYEQYF. The CDR3 DNA is TGTGCCAGCAGCTGGACAGGGGTATTCTACGAGCAGTACTTC.

To note about this clone: Mismatch with germline at one junction end may stem from a read error. The chain links TRBV28 to TRBJ1-4, with 7 bases fitting TRBD1. The germline V gene encodes CDR1 MDHEN and CDR2 SYDVKM. This CDR3 spans 13 amino acids. The CDR3 here is CASRPGQAGWSNF. CDR3 sequence (DNA): TGTGCCAGCAGACCCGGACAGGCGGGGTGGTCGAATTTT.

V and J are TRBV9 and TRBJ1-3; a possible D gene is TRBD1 (5 bases). Deletions cut 0 bases from V and 0 bases from J, with 16 bases between. The length of the CDR3 is 18 residues. CDR1 is SGDLS and CDR2 is YYNGEE in the germline V gene. The CDR3 coding sequence is TGTGCCAGCAGCGTAGGGGGGGTCGGTCCCCTCTCTGGAAACACCATATATTTT. Amino acid sequence: CASSVGGVGPLSGNTIYF.

This clone was counted at least ten times. The chain uses TRBV4-2 and TRBJ1-1, with D possibly TRBD1 on 5 matching bases. The CDR3 has 17 amino acids. In germline, CDR1 is LGHNA, CDR2 YNFKEQ. The V end lost 4 bases, the J end lost 3 bases, and 21 bases lay between the germline ends. This CDR3 is CASSPRGGKGRDTEAFF. The CDR3 DNA sequence: TGTGCCAGCAGCCCTAGGGGTGGTAAGGGGAGGGACACTGAAGCTTTCTTT.

V usage is TRBV6-5 and J usage is TRBJ2-5; D might be TRBD2 (7 bases). The length of the CDR3 is 14 residues. Trimming cost V 2 bases and J 6 bases, with 13 bases left between them. CDR1 is MNHEY, CDR2 SVGAGI, per germline. The CDR3 loop is CASSYRGGGQTQYF. The DNA for the CDR3 is TGTGCCAGCAGTTACAGGGGGGGCGGCCAGACCCAGTACTTC.

J is TRBJ2-5 and V is TRBV10-3; perhaps TRBD1 as D (6 bases). Trimming took 3 bases from V and 4 from J, leaving 12 bases between them. Germline assignment: CDR1 ENHRY and CDR2 SYGVKD. There are 14 residues in the CDR3. CDR3 region: CAISDWQGSETQYF. Here the CDR3 DNA reads TGTGCCATCAGTGATTGGCAGGGGTCAGAGACCCAGTACTTC.

The gene calls are TRBV6-6 and TRBJ1-3; D not certain. The V gene lost 6 bases and the J gene lost 0 bases, with 15 bases spanning the gap. Looked up from germline, CDR1 is MNHNY and CDR2 is SVGAGI (reference sequence). The CDR3 loop spans 16 amino acids. Written as DNA, the CDR3 is TGTGCCAGCAGCCCCCGAGGTCAGATCTCTGGAAACACCATATATTTT. Residues: CASSPRGQISGNTIYF.

CDR3 bases: TGTGCCAGCAGCCCCTCGCGGGGGCAGCCTAATTCACCCCTCCACTTT. This sequence encodes CASSPSRGQPNSPLHF. J is TRBJ1-6 and V is TRBV7-9; tentative D call: TRBD1 (6 bases). V lost 5 bases and J lost 6, with 17 bases in between. The CDR3 length is 16 residues. Germline V gene lookup returns CDR1 SEHNR and CDR2 FQNEAQ (reference sequence).

There are a few counts of this clone. This chain links TRBV7-9 with TRBJ2-7; D might be TRBD1 (5 bases). The CDR3 is 15 amino acids. CDR1 and CDR2 (germline): SEHNR, FQNEAQ (reference sequence). The V gene lost 5 bases and the J gene lost 0 bases, with 14 bases spanning the gap. In DNA form, the CDR3 reads TGTGCCAGCAGCCGCTGGGGCAGTTCCTCCTACGAGCAGTACTTC. This translates into CASSRWGSSSYEQYF.

The rearrangement uses TRBV20-1 and TRBJ1-6, with 7 bases lining up with TRBD1. CDR1 is DFQATT, CDR2 SNEGSKA, per germline (reference sequence). V lost 3 bases and J lost 1; bases outside the gene matches: 9. The length of the CDR3 is 17 residues. CDR3 in amino acids: CSASPIDRASYNSPLHF. CDR3 bases: TGCAGTGCTAGTCCAATTGACAGGGCATCCTATAATTCACCCCTCCACTTT.